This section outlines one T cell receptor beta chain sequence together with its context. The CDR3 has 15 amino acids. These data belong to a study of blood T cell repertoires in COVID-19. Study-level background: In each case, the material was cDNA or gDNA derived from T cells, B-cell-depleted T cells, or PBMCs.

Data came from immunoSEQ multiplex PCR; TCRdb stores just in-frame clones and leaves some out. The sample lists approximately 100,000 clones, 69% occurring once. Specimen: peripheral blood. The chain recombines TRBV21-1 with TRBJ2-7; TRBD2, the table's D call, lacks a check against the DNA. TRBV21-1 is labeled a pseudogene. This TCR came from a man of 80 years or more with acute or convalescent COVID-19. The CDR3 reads CASSKVIRGTYEQYF. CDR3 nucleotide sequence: TGTGCCAGCAGCAAAGTGATACGGGGGACCTACGAGCAGTACTTC.